Below are 31 T cell receptor beta chains sequenced from a single sample in a study of cytomegalovirus exposure and HLA in healthy donors. Vbeta (60) and Jbeta (13) primers were used in the PCR. The table came from immunoSEQ multiplex PCR; TCRdb's copy has only in-frame clones and leaves some out. The sample lists approximately 190,000 clones, approximately 70% seen once, with about 2.5% in the top ten. Sequencing used PBMCs. The receptors stem from a man in his forties in good health and CMV-seropositive.

The CDR3, as DNA: TGTGCCACCAGCGAACAGGGGGTAGGTGGCTACACCTTC. Its translation: CATSEQGVGGYTF. The chain joins TRBV19 to TRBJ1-2; 8 bases are shared with TRBD1. The CDR3 totals 13 residues. After removal of 10 bases from V and 7 bases from J, the junction contained 11 bases not matched to a gene. Germline V lookup: CDR1 LNHDA, CDR2 SQIVND (reference sequence).

The rearrangement links TRBV4-1 to TRBJ1-2; the D gene is possibly TRBD1 (6 bases). Trimming took off 4 bases at V and 2 bases at J, with 17 bases between the two ends. The CDR3 is 16 residues long. CDR1 and CDR2 from the germline V gene are MGHRA and YSYEKL. In DNA form, the CDR3 reads TGCGCCAGCAGCCCGCCCCAGGGGCTATCCAACTATGGCTACACCTTC. Its translation is CASSPPQGLSNYGYTF.

V and J are TRBV10-3 and TRBJ2-2; TRBD2 agrees at 11 bases. Germline lookup yields CDR1 ENHRY and CDR2 SYGVKD. The CDR3 covers 17 residues. Trimming at V came to 3 bases and at J to 1 base, leaving 4 bases not matched to a gene. The CDR3 spells CAISDPSGGWNTGELFF. Here the CDR3 DNA reads TGTGCCATCAGTGACCCTAGCGGGGGGTGGAACACCGGGGAGCTGTTTTTT.

The J gene is TRBJ2-3, the V gene TRBV5-1; 9 bases match TRBD2. The V and J ends lost 1 base and 6 bases, in that order; junction bases with no gene match: 6. Germline values: CDR1 SGHRS, CDR2 YFSETQ. CDR3 length equals 15 residues. The CDR3 reads CASSLWLAGADTQYF. The CDR3 DNA sequence: TGCGCCAGCAGCTTGTGGTTAGCGGGGGCGGATACGCAGTATTTT. The entire variable domain, with the rest obtained from reference TRBV5-1 and TRBJ2-3, is as follows: KAGVTQTPRYLIKTRGQQVTLSCSPISGHRSVSWYQQTPGQGLQFLFEYFSETQRNKGNFPGRFSGRQFSNSRSEMNVSTLELGDSALYLCASSLWLAGADTQYFGPGTRLTVL.

This clone was observed a few times. The chain recombines TRBV27 with TRBJ1-2; D unclear. Trimming took off 6 bases at V and 5 bases at J, with 25 bases between the two ends. The CDR3 is made up of 17 amino acids. Per the germline V gene, CDR1 is MNHEY and CDR2 is SMNVEV (reference sequence). The CDR3 spells CASRHLLGAARAYGYTF. DNA for the CDR3: TGTGCCAGCAGACACCTCCTTGGAGCGGCCCGGGCGTATGGCTACACCTTC.

J is TRBJ1-1 and V is TRBV6-5; possibly TRBD1 for D (6 bases). The CDR3 runs 14 residues. V lost 0 bases, J lost 6 bases, and 11 bases lay in between. Germline assignment: CDR1 MNHEY and CDR2 SVGAGI. In nucleotides, the CDR3 is TGTGCCAGCAGTTACTCCGGGGGGGCGGCTGAAGCTTTCTTT. This sequence encodes CASSYSGGAAEAFF.

The rearrangement joins TRBV4-1 to TRBJ2-7; tentatively, D is TRBD1 (5 bases). CDR3 length equals 12 residues. The germline V gene has CDR1 MGHRA and CDR2 YSYEKL. Trimming removed 0 bases from V and 6 bases from J, with 6 bases in between. In DNA, the CDR3 is TGCGCCAGCAGCCAAGATCAGGGCGAGCAGTACTTC. Translation: CASSQDQGEQYF.

J is TRBJ2-7 and V is TRBV11-2, with D tentatively TRBD1 (6 bases). CDR3 length: 13 residues. V lost 4 bases, J lost 2 bases, and 9 bases lay in between. CDR1 is SGHAT and CDR2 is FQNNGV in the germline V gene. The CDR3 nucleotides read TGTGCCAGCAGCTCAGGGGTAACCTACGAGCAGTACTTC. Its protein is CASSSGVTYEQYF.

This clone was picked up one time. V is TRBV7-9 and J is TRBJ2-1; TRBD2 matches 15 bases. This CDR3 spans 15 amino acids. CDR1 and CDR2 (germline): SEHNR, FQNEAQ (reference sequence). With 3 bases clipped from V and 9 bases from J, the junction kept 3 bases outside the gene matches. CDR3 sequence reads: CASSLGLAGGGEQFF. The CDR3 nucleotides are TGTGCCAGCAGCTTGGGACTAGCGGGGGGAGGTGAGCAGTTCTTC.

The chain is built from TRBV6-1 and TRBJ1-1; D not resolved. Trimming removed 5 bases from V and 2 bases from J, with 9 bases in between. This CDR3 has 13 amino acids. From germline, CDR1 is MNHNS and CDR2 SASEGT. CDR3 coding DNA: TGTGCCAGCAGTAGAGGGTCCAACACTGAAGCTTTCTTT. It yields the protein CASSRGSNTEAFF.

The V and J genes are TRBV9 and TRBJ2-3; D is perhaps TRBD1 (6 bases). Trimming took off 0 bases at V and 5 bases at J, with 10 bases between the two ends. The CDR3 loop spans 14 amino acids. Germline V CDR1 and CDR2: SGDLS, YYNGEE. CDR3 DNA sequence: TGTGCCAGCAGCGTAGCTGGGGGCGTAGATACGCAGTATTTT. Translating gives CASSVAGGVDTQYF.

The V call is TRBV5-1, the J call TRBJ2-3, with TRBD1 matching 7 bases. Germline V gene data show CDR1 as SGHRS and CDR2 as YFSETQ. The V gene end was trimmed by 4 bases and the J gene end by 4 bases; junction bases not matched to a gene: 6. The CDR3 is 14 residues long. The CDR3 protein is CASSPRQGPDTQYF. The CDR3 DNA is TGCGCCAGCAGCCCGAGACAGGGTCCAGATACGCAGTATTTT. Full variable domain (missing parts from reference TRBV5-1 and TRBJ2-3): KAGVTQTPRYLIKTRGQQVTLSCSPISGHRSVSWYQQTPGQGLQFLFEYFSETQRNKGNFPGRFSGRQFSNSRSEMNVSTLELGDSALYLCASSPRQGPDTQYFGPGTRLTVL.

The chain has TRBV4-3 and TRBJ2-1, with D unresolved. Germline V gives CDR1 LGHNA, CDR2 YSLEER. The germline V and J ends were trimmed by 4 bases and 8 bases, with 15 bases remaining between them. The CDR3 is 14 residues long. The CDR3 sequence: CASSLQWPMDEQFF. The CDR3 bases are TGCGCCAGCAGCCTACAGTGGCCCATGGATGAGCAGTTCTTC.

The rearrangement uses TRBV6-5 and TRBJ1-1; possible D gene TRBD1, 6 bases. The CDR3 has 14 residues. CDR1 MNHEY and CDR2 SVGAGI come from the germline V gene. V lost 3 bases, J lost 1 base, and 9 bases lay in between. The CDR3 bases are TGTGCCAGCAGTTATAGACAGGAGAACACTGAAGCTTTCTTT. This translates into CASSYRQENTEAFF.

This rearrangement joins TRBV5-1 to TRBJ2-3, with 10 bases lining up with TRBD2. The ends lost 4 bases at V and 1 base at J; junction bases unmatched: 3. The CDR3 runs 15 residues. Germline values: CDR1 SGHRS, CDR2 YFSETQ. The CDR3, as DNA: TGCGCCAGCAGCCAGGGGACTAGCGGCACAGATACGCAGTATTTT. Protein product: CASSQGTSGTDTQYF.

The chain is built from TRBV6-1 and TRBJ2-5; the match to TRBD1 covers 7 bases. J was trimmed by 1 base and V by 7 bases; bases with no gene match: 6. Per the germline V gene, CDR1 is MNHNS and CDR2 is SASEGT. This CDR3 has 14 residues. The CDR3 DNA follows: TGTGCCAGCAAACAGGGGAACGCCCAAGAGACCCAGTACTTC. Residues: CASKQGNAQETQYF.

V usage is TRBV6-6 and J usage is TRBJ1-4; 10 bases map to TRBD1. The CDR3 contains 16 residues. Looked up from germline, CDR1 is MNHNY and CDR2 is SVGAGI (reference sequence). V lost 2 bases to trimming and J lost 5 bases; unmatched junction nucleotides: 5. Here the CDR3 reads CASSYKVTGGNEKLFF. The CDR3 nucleotides read TGTGCCAGCAGTTACAAAGTGACAGGGGGCAATGAAAAACTGTTTTTT.

The chain's CDR3 is CASSLVQGYTGELFF. The DNA for the CDR3 is TGTGCCAGCAGCTTGGTCCAGGGTTACACCGGGGAGCTGTTTTTT. This chain links TRBV5-4 with TRBJ2-2, with D possibly being TRBD1 (5 bases). Trimming pared 0 bases from V and 3 bases from J, leaving 9 bases between. The germline V gene has CDR1 SGHNT and CDR2 YYREEE (reference sequence). There are 15 residues in the CDR3.

The chain combines TRBV19 with TRBJ1-2; TRBD1 matches 7 bases. Trimming removed 6 bases from V and 6 bases from J; junction bases left unmatched: 7. The CDR3 is 13 amino acids. Germline V gene data show CDR1 as LNHDA and CDR2 as SQIVND (reference sequence). As DNA, the CDR3 is TGTGCCAGTAGCCCTTTGGGACAGCATGGCTACACCTTC. The encoded protein is CASSPLGQHGYTF.

This clone has just a few counts. The chain joins TRBV6-1 to TRBJ2-7; 7 bases are a match to TRBD1. V dropped 6 bases and J dropped 4; count of bases not matched to a gene: 9. The length of the CDR3 is 14 residues. Germline V gives CDR1 MNHNS, CDR2 SASEGT. In nucleotides, the CDR3 is TGTGCCAGCAGCCCCGGGACAGCTCAATACGAGCAGTACTTC. This codes for CASSPGTAQYEQYF.

The chain carries TRBV6-1 and TRBJ1-5; no reliable D call. This CDR3 region has 14 residues. The ends were cut back, 2 bases at V and 6 bases at J, with 11 bases in the middle. Germline V gene data show CDR1 as MNHNS and CDR2 as SASEGT. In DNA form, the CDR3 reads TGTGCCAGCAGTGAATCGCAGTCCATTCAGCCCCAGCATTTT. Translating it yields CASSESQSIQPQHF.

CDR3 region: CASSRQGGEQYF. CDR3 in DNA: TGTGCCAGCAGCCGACAGGGTGGTGAGCAGTACTTC. The rearrangement joins TRBV11-2 to TRBJ2-7; 7 positions match TRBD1. Germline CDR1 and CDR2: SGHAT and FQNNGV. The length of the CDR3 is 12 residues. V gave up 5 bases and J gave up 7 bases; unmatched junction bases: 5.

The rearrangement links TRBV7-2 to TRBJ1-2, with D possibly TRBD1 on 6 matching bases. CDR1 is SGHTA, CDR2 FQGNSA, per germline. The ends were cut back, 2 bases at V and 3 bases at J, with 10 bases in the middle. The length of the CDR3 is 14 residues. DNA for the CDR3: TGTGCCAGCAGCTTACAACAGGGTGACTATGGCTACACCTTC. It translates to CASSLQQGDYGYTF.

The V call is TRBV6-6, the J call TRBJ1-5; TRBD1 might be the D (6 bases). V was trimmed by 0 bases and J by 5 bases, leaving 11 bases between them. Germline CDR1 and CDR2: MNHNY and SVGAGI (reference sequence). The CDR3 loop spans 15 amino acids. The CDR3 sequence is CASSYSGGDYQPQHF. In DNA form, the CDR3 reads TGTGCCAGCAGTTACTCAGGGGGGGACTATCAGCCCCAGCATTTT.

V is TRBV5-1 and J is TRBJ2-1; 7 positions agree with TRBD1. CDR1 is SGHRS, CDR2 YFSETQ, per germline. CDR3 length: 14 amino acids. J was trimmed by 6 bases and V by 4 bases; bases with no gene match: 7. CDR3 region: CASSLTGLGNEQFF. The CDR3 coding sequence is TGCGCCAGCAGCCTGACAGGGTTAGGCAATGAGCAGTTCTTC. The variable domain in full, completed from reference TRBV5-1 and TRBJ2-1, reads KAGVTQTPRYLIKTRGQQVTLSCSPISGHRSVSWYQQTPGQGLQFLFEYFSETQRNKGNFPGRFSGRQFSNSRSEMNVSTLELGDSALYLCASSLTGLGNEQFFGPGTRLTVL.

This clone was seen more than once but under ten times. The CDR3 protein is CASSSGGGLVGTEAFF. CDR3 coding DNA: TGTGCCAGCAGCTCTGGAGGCGGCCTCGTAGGGACTGAAGCTTTCTTT. V gene TRBV9 combines with J gene TRBJ1-1, with D hard to call. Trimming removed 4 bases from V and 5 bases from J, with 21 bases in between. This CDR3 has 16 amino acids. Per the germline V gene, CDR1 is SGDLS and CDR2 is YYNGEE.

This chain joins TRBV6-5 and TRBJ2-7; the match to TRBD1 covers 8 bases. The CDR3 length is 15 residues. V lost 4 bases to trimming and J lost 3 bases; unmatched junction nucleotides: 8. Germline V gene data show CDR1 as MNHEY and CDR2 as SVGAGI. Written as DNA, the CDR3 is TGTGCCAGCAGTTCCCCTTCGGGACAGGACTACGAGCAGTACTTC. Amino acid sequence: CASSSPSGQDYEQYF.

The chain carries TRBV7-3 and TRBJ2-2, with 8 bases matching TRBD1. The CDR3 is made up of 16 amino acids. CDR1 is SGHTA and CDR2 is FQGTGA in the germline V gene. With 6 bases clipped from V and 6 bases from J, the junction kept 12 bases outside the gene matches. CDR3 DNA: TGTGCCAGCAGTCCCACCCGTTTGACAGGGGCCGGGGAGCTGTTTTTT. It specifies CASSPTRLTGAGELFF.

This clone was observed a few times. The CDR3 reads CASIPLQGWAEAFF. CDR3 in DNA: TGTGCCAGCATTCCCCTCCAGGGGTGGGCTGAAGCTTTCTTT. The chain links TRBV6-1 to TRBJ1-1; TRBD1 might be the D (6 bases). This CDR3 region has 14 residues. The germline CDR1 and CDR2 sequences are MNHNS and SASEGT. With 7 bases removed from V and 6 bases from J, the gap between germline ends came to 18 bases.

J is TRBJ2-7 and V is TRBV19, with TRBD1 matching 7 bases. This CDR3 is built from 15 residues. The ends lost 6 bases at V and 4 bases at J; junction bases unmatched: 12. Germline assignment: CDR1 LNHDA and CDR2 SQIVND (reference sequence). This CDR3 is CASSPMGQTIYEQYF. The CDR3 bases are TGTGCCAGTAGCCCAATGGGACAGACTATTTACGAGCAGTACTTC. The full variable domain, rest sourced from reference TRBV19 and TRBJ2-7, is DGGITQSPKYLFRKEGQNVTLSCEQNLNHDAMYWYRQDPGQGLRLIYYSQIVNDFQKGDIAEGYSVSREKKESFPLTVTSAQKNPTAFYLCASSPMGQTIYEQYFGPGTRLTVT.

This chain connects TRBV27 to TRBJ1-1; D ambiguous. Germline assignment: CDR1 MNHEY and CDR2 SMNVEV (reference sequence). The ends were cut back, 8 bases at V and 0 bases at J, with 19 bases in the middle. The CDR3 sequence is 16 residues long. DNA for the CDR3: TGTGCCAGCGCGCTCCTTACCACAGTCATGAACACTGAAGCTTTCTTT. Protein: CASALLTTVMNTEAFF.